A single sample gave rise to the 9 T cell receptor beta chains below, sequenced in a study of OX40 agonist ivuxolimab in advanced cancers. Library construction relied on the immunoSEQ multiplex PCR assay. TCRdb obtained this table from immuneACCESS and retained in-frame rearrangements with V and J assigned. These tables miss some clones; where compared with another copy, unresolved V genes account for less than half of the shortfall, and the remainder is unexplained. This sample is represented by about 48,000 clones; 70% to 90% of them were singletons. Of the sample, about 9.8% falls within the top ten clones. Specimen: CD4+ or CD8+ T cells sorted from blood, collected in a trial of the OX40 agonist ivuxolimab. Receptors originate from an adult with an advanced solid tumor such as melanoma, head and neck, liver or kidney cancer.

CDR3 region: CASSPGGSSGNTIYF. The CDR3 DNA is TGTGCCAGCTCACCCGGAGGCAGCTCTGGAAACACCATATATTTT. V usage is TRBV28 and J usage is TRBJ1-3; D unresolved. CDR1 and CDR2 from the germline V gene are MDHEN and SYDVKM. V was shortened by 8 bases and J by 0 bases, with 14 bases between the two germline ends. CDR3 length equals 15 residues.

The chain couples TRBV5-6 to TRBJ1-5, with D possibly matching TRBD1 (5 bases). Between the trimmed V and J ends, which lost 0 bases and 4 bases, there was a span of 11 bases. The length of the CDR3 is 15 residues. Germline CDR1 and CDR2: SGHDT and YYEEEE. The DNA of the CDR3 is TGTGCCAGCAGCTTGGCCGCGACAGTAAATCAGCCCCAGCATTTT. This codes for CASSLAATVNQPQHF.

This chain links TRBV7-3 with TRBJ2-4, with D perhaps TRBD2 (6 bases). Trimming stripped 5 bases from V and 8 bases from J, with 19 bases between. This CDR3 contains 15 residues. The V gene's germline CDR1 is SGHTA and CDR2 FQGTGA. The CDR3 bases are TGTGCCAGCAGCCACCAGACATTCTGGAGGGACATTCAGTACTTC. The encoded protein is CASSHQTFWRDIQYF.

Written as DNA, the CDR3 is TGTGCCAGCAGTGCCGCGTACAGGGGGCTCTCCTACAATGAGCAGTTCTTC. Protein: CASSAAYRGLSYNEQFF. The V and J genes are TRBV25-1 and TRBJ2-1, with 9 bases lining up with TRBD1. Germline CDR1 and CDR2: MGHDK and SYGVNS. The V gene end was trimmed by 4 bases and the J gene end by 0 bases; junction bases not matched to a gene: 7. This CDR3 contains 17 residues.

The gene calls are TRBV28 and TRBJ1-1, with 8 bases lining up with TRBD1. This CDR3 is built from 16 residues. V dropped 6 bases and J dropped 1; count of bases not matched to a gene: 10. Germline V gene lookup returns CDR1 MDHEN and CDR2 SYDVKM. CDR3 amino acids: CASSLTGGFWNTEAFF. DNA of the CDR3: TGTGCCAGCAGCCTAACAGGGGGGTTCTGGAACACTGAAGCTTTCTTT.

The chain has TRBV6-1 and TRBJ2-7; D tentatively fits TRBD1 or TRBD2 (5 bases each). The ends were cut back, 10 bases at V and 2 bases at J, with 12 bases in the middle. CDR3 length: 12 residues. Germline V CDR1 and CDR2: MNHNS, SASEGT. CDR3 region: CATRDAPYEQYF. DNA of the CDR3: TGTGCCACTCGGGACGCCCCCTACGAGCAGTACTTC.

The chain has TRBV5-1 and TRBJ1-4, with a possible D match to TRBD1 (6 bases). CDR1 and CDR2 (germline): SGHRS, YFSETQ. Deletions cut 1 base from V and 5 bases from J, with 9 bases between. The CDR3 totals 14 residues. The CDR3 loop reads CASSLNGGNEKLFF. CDR3 DNA sequence: TGCGCCAGCAGCTTGAACGGGGGCAATGAAAAACTGTTTTTT.

The chain carries TRBV11-2 and TRBJ2-7; 7 bases fit TRBD1. Germline CDR1 is SGHAT and CDR2 is FQNNGV. V lost 5 bases and J lost 4; bases outside the gene matches: 8. The CDR3 loop spans 14 amino acids. The chain's CDR3 is CASSLAGTVYEQYF. CDR3 nucleotide sequence: TGTGCCAGCAGCCTCGCCGGGACAGTGTACGAGCAGTACTTC.

The chain links TRBV10-3 to TRBJ2-3; D unclear. The CDR3 covers 13 residues. Germline-derived CDR1 and CDR2 are ENHRY and SYGVKD. V lost 5 bases to trimming and J lost 5 bases, with 11 bases between them. The CDR3 protein is CAISPPNRDTQYF. CDR3 in DNA: TGTGCCATCAGTCCACCAAACAGAGATACGCAGTATTTT.